A selection of T cell receptor beta chains follows, all from one sample in a study of identifying expanded T cells in peripheral blood. Produced via immunoSEQ multiplex PCR; TCRdb's table is partial and in-frame only. The repertoire consists of 85,000 to 120,000 clones, with approximately 89% occurring once and the leading ten covering over 12%. Sequenced material: blood. The source of these receptors is a person between 18 and 75 years old in good health. Each CDR3 is given with its conserved first and last residue. The order of the fields is clone size, V gene, D gene, J gene, CDR3 DNA, CDR3 protein. A D gene is named only where the DNA matches it firmly. Not all rows give a size; the values are once, few, many and, for expanded clones, a class.

>.|TRBV7-9|.|TRBJ2-7
TGTGCCAGCAGCCCTGGGGGTTTC
CASSPGGF
>.|TRBV5-6|TRBD1|TRBJ1-2
TGTGCCAGCAGCTTGGTTGGCAGGACAGGGAATGGCTACACCTTC
CASSLVGRTGNGYTF
>once|TRBV4-2|TRBD2|TRBJ2-2
TGTGCCAGCAGCCAAGATGGAACGGGGGGGCACGGGGAGCTGTTTTTT
CASSQDGTGGHGELFF
>.|TRBV7-2|.|TRBJ2-2
TGTGCCAGCAGCTTAATGTTGGGGGCAGCCGGGGAGCTGTTTTTT
CASSLMLGAAGELFF
>.|TRBV12-5|.|TRBJ2-5
TGTGCTAGTGGTTTGGATACAGAGGAGACCCAGTACTTC
CASGLDTEETQYF
>.|TRBV18|TRBD1|TRBJ1-1
TGTGCCAGCTCGGCGGAACAGGGGAGGGGCACTGAAGCTTTCTTT
CASSAEQGRGTEAFF
>few|TRBV7-9|TRBD1|TRBJ2-5
TGTGCCGGAGGACAGGGGGGAGAGACCCAGTACTTC
CAGGQGGETQYF
>few|TRBV2|.|TRBJ1-6
TGTGCCAGCAGTACCGGGACTGCTAATTCACCCCTCCACTTT
CASSTGTANSPLHF
>once|TRBV18|TRBD1|TRBJ1-2
TGTGCCAGCTCACTCGGACAGGGGCGGTATGGCTACACCTTC
CASSLGQGRYGYTF
>once|TRBV6-5|TRBD2|TRBJ2-7
TGTGCCAGCAGGAACCGGGGGAGCGGGGGGGACGAGCAGTACTTC
CASRNRGSGGDEQYF
>.|TRBV7-9|TRBD2|TRBJ2-1
TGTGCCAGCAGCTTAGTGGCGGGAGGAAACAATGAGCAGTTCTTC
CASSLVAGGNNEQFF
>few|TRBV7-7|TRBD2|TRBJ2-1
TGTGCCAGCAGCTTAAGAGCGGGGTCGGGCGTTAATGAGCAGTTCTTC
CASSLRAGSGVNEQFF
>.|TRBV28|TRBD1|TRBJ1-2
TGTGCCAGCAGCCCTAGACAGGGCTTGAGCTATGGCTACACCTTC
CASSPRQGLSYGYTF
>.|TRBV4-3|.|TRBJ1-5
TGCGCCAGCAGCCAAGATCGGCTTCAGCCCCAGCATTTT
CASSQDRLQPQHF
>few|TRBV20-1|.|TRBJ1-3
TGCAGTGCTAGCTCTGGAAACACCATATATTTT
CSASSGNTIYF
>.|TRBV30|.|TRBJ1-5
TGTGCCTGGAGTAAGGGGGGCTCTAGCAATCAGCCCCAGCATTTT
CAWSKGGSSNQPQHF
>few|TRBV5-6|.|TRBJ2-6
TGTGCCAGCAGCGGACGCCTGCTCTCTGGGGCCAACGTCCTGACTTTC
CASSGRLLSGANVLTF
>.|TRBV2|TRBD2|TRBJ2-7
TGTGCCAGCAGTAGTCCGGGACTAGCGGGTCGTGGGCAGTACTTC
CASSSPGLAGRGQYF
>.|TRBV28|TRBD1|TRBJ2-1
TGTGCCAGCAGTCCCCCGGGGACAGGGGCCAATGAGCAGTTCTTC
CASSPPGTGANEQFF
>once|TRBV30|TRBD2|TRBJ2-1
TGTGCCTGGCTAGCGGGGGGGGCGCATGAGCAGTTCTTC
CAWLAGGAHEQFF
>.|TRBV6-1|.|TRBJ2-7
TGTGCCAGCCAGGGGCTGACTCCCTACGAGCAGTACTTC
CASQGLTPYEQYF
>.|TRBV7-6|TRBD1|TRBJ1-1
TGTGCCAGCAGCTTAGCCGGGACAGGGAATGGTGGCACTGAAGCTTTCTTT
CASSLAGTGNGGTEAFF
>.|TRBV5-1|.|TRBJ2-3
TGCGCCAGCAGCTTGGAGGGGAGCACAGATACGCAGTATTTT
CASSLEGSTDTQYF
>.|TRBV7-9|TRBD2|TRBJ2-7
TGTGCCAGCAGCTCGAGCGGGGTCTCCTACGAGCAGTACTTC
CASSSSGVSYEQYF
>.|TRBV9|TRBD2|TRBJ2-7
TGTGCCAGCAGCGTACCTAGCGGGGGGGCCTCAGAGCAGTACTTC
CASSVPSGGASEQYF
>few|TRBV6-4|.|TRBJ1-6
TGTGCCAGCAGCCCCTCCTATAATTCACCCCTCCACTTT
CASSPSYNSPLHF
>once|TRBV9|TRBD1|TRBJ1-3
TGTGCCAGCAGCCCTCGACAGGGGGCTTACTCTGGAAACACCATATATTTT
CASSPRQGAYSGNTIYF
>.|TRBV30|.|TRBJ2-1
TGTGCCTGGAGGCACACCTACAATGAGCAGTTCTTC
CAWRHTYNEQFF
>.|TRBV19|.|TRBJ2-1
TGTGCCAGTAGTTCCGGGACCCCCCGACGGCAGTTCTTC
CASSSGTPRRQFF
>.|TRBV7-9|.|TRBJ2-7
TGTGCCAGCAGCCAGGGGGGCGGGGCTACCTACGAGCAGTACTTC
CASSQGGGATYEQYF
>.|TRBV6-6|.|TRBJ2-3
TGTGCCAGCAGTTATAGGGAAGAGGTAGATACGCAGTATTTT
CASSYREEVDTQYF
>few|TRBV7-9|TRBD1|TRBJ2-1
TGTGCCAGCAGCCCGACAGGGGGCTTAAGATTTTTGAAGGGCAATGAGCAGTTCTTC
CASSPTGGLRFLKGNEQFF
>.|TRBV5-6|.|TRBJ2-2
TGTGCCAGCAGCTTGCTCCTTTCCACCGGGGAGCTGTTTTTT
CASSLLLSTGELFF
>.|TRBV29-1|.|TRBJ2-3
TGCAGCGTAGCAGGGACTTTAACGGCAGATACGCAGTATTTT
CSVAGTLTADTQYF
>few|TRBV9|.|TRBJ1-1
TGTGCCAGCAGCCCGAGGACAGTAGACACTGAAGCTTTCTTT
CASSPRTVDTEAFF
>.|TRBV10-1|.|TRBJ2-2
TGCGCCAGCAGAGATGACAGTACCGGGGAGCTGTTTTTT
CASRDDSTGELFF
>.|TRBV28|.|TRBJ2-3
TGTGCCAGCAGTTTTACTAAGCAGCGAGCTGATACGCAGTATTTT
CASSFTKQRADTQYF
>.|TRBV27|.|TRBJ1-2
TGTGCCAGCAGCCCCGGTGGAGGTGCGAGAGGGTATGGCTACACCTTC
CASSPGGGARGYGYTF
>.|TRBV9|.|TRBJ1-3
TGTGCCAGCAGCGTAGGCCTTAGCCCGGACTCTGGAAACACCATATATTTT
CASSVGLSPDSGNTIYF
>few|TRBV7-8|.|TRBJ2-3
TGTGCCAGCAGCTTAAACAGGGCAGATACGCAGTATTTT
CASSLNRADTQYF
>.|TRBV5-1|TRBD1|TRBJ1-1
TGCGCCAGCACCACCGGGACAGGGATAAATGAAGCTTTCTTT
CASTTGTGINEAFF
>.|TRBV19|.|TRBJ2-7
TGTGCCAGTAGCTTCTCGCAGGGGATCCACGAGCAGTACTTC
CASSFSQGIHEQYF
>.|TRBV7-2|.|TRBJ2-7
TGTGCCAGCAGCCTAAGCCGGCCCTCGAGCTCCTACGAGCAGTACTTC
CASSLSRPSSSYEQYF
>.|TRBV18|.|TRBJ2-5
TGTGCCAGCTCGACGGAAGGAGAGACCCAGTACTTC
CASSTEGETQYF
>.|TRBV11-2|.|TRBJ2-1
TGTGCCAGCAGCTTTGGGGGAGGGGGCGAGCAGTTCTTC
CASSFGGGGEQFF
>.|TRBV4-1|.|TRBJ2-7
TGCGCCAGCAGCCACTATCCGGGGATCTACGAGCAGTACTTC
CASSHYPGIYEQYF
>.|TRBV5-1|.|TRBJ2-2
TGCGCCAGCAGCTTGGAAGGGGAGCTGTTTTTT
CASSLEGELFF
>.|TRBV7-6|TRBD1|TRBJ2-3
TGTGCCAGCAGCCCAGGGGGAGATACGCAGTATTTT
CASSPGGDTQYF
>.|TRBV10-3|.|TRBJ2-1
TGTGCCATCAGTGGTGGAGATGAGCAGTTCTTC
CAISGGDEQFF
>.|TRBV5-4|TRBD2|TRBJ2-7
TGTGCCAGCAGCTTGGGGACTAGCGGGAGCTACGAGCAGTACTTC
CASSLGTSGSYEQYF